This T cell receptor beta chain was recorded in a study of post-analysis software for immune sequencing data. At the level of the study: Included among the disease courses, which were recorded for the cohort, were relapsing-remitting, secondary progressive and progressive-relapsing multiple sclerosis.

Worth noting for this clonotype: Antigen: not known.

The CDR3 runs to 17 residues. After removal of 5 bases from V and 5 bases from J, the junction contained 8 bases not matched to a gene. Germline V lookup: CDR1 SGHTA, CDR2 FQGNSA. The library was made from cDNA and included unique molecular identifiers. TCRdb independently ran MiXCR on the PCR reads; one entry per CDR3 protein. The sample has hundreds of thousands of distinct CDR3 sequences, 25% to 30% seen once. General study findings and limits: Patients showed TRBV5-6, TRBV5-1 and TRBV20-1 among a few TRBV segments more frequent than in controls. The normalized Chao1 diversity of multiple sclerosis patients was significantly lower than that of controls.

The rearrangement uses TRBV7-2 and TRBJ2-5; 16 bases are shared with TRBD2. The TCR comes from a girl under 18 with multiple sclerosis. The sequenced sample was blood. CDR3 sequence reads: CASSPGTSGGALETQYF. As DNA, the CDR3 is TGTGCCAGCAGCCCCGGGACTAGCGGGGGGGCCTTGGAGACCCAGTACTTC.